This TCR beta chain was captured in a study of spatial heterogeneity in lung cancer. Looking at the study overall: TCR and UMI combinations that were unique each appeared, on average, more than ten times in raw reads.

One entry per CDR3 protein results from TCRdb running MiXCR on the 5' RACE reads. The data show fewer than 950 distinct CDR3 sequences, 13% to 15% seen once. General study results and limits: Tumors with more nonsynonymous mutations had more expanded intratumoral alpha and beta TCRs.

V gave up 3 bases and J gave up 3 bases, with 15 bases separating them. In germline, CDR1 is DFQATT, CDR2 SNEGSKA (reference sequence). The CDR3 has 14 residues. The time point was: sample taken at primary tumor resection. Unsorted whole RNA from tumor, nontumor lung or frozen PBMC underwent sequencing. As to this clonotype: What it binds is unknown.

The V gene is TRBV20-1, the J gene TRBJ2-7; no definite D call. Material: lung tumor tissue, obtained at surgery. The receptor's source is a male donor with early-stage non-small cell lung cancer. CDR3 loop: CSASPRTPYYEQYF. The CDR3 nucleotides read TGCAGTGCTAGTCCCAGGACGCCCTACTACGAGCAGTACTTC.